This record looks at one T cell receptor (beta chain) sequence and its context. Its binding antigen is unknown. Base quality data are lacking; no much larger clone is found one base away. This entry comes from a study of blood T cell repertoires in COVID-19 (dated by TCRdb to 2018 to 2021). Regarding the study in general: Samples covering the acute and convalescent phases of COVID-19 were provided by collaborators in the United States, Italy and Spain. The material from the prospective study consisted of cDNA or gDNA derived from T cells, B-cell-depleted T cells, or PBMCs. The samples were drawn from the first 160 participants of the ongoing ImmuneRACE study and from some 1,300 subjects provided by 6 global collaborators. The repertoires were released in a freely available public database intended as a resource for research on the immune response to SARS-CoV-2. Where available, HLA class I and class II types were taken from metadata supplied by the sample provider and were not determined by assay-based typing. The sample metadata nearly always contained a de-identified subject ID, COVID-19 status, age in years and sex. The dataset comprised deeply sampled blood TCRbeta repertoires from subjects exposed to, actively infected with, or recovered from COVID-19. The paper's findings and limits, for the study overall: The amount of clinical and demographic metadata varied by source and participant and was provided uncurated.

One collaborating source in Seattle enrolled patients during active infection and followed them longitudinally through the course of disease. Collaborating institutions collected whole blood in K2EDTA tubes following their own protocols. Collaborator samples were shipped for TCRbeta analysis as frozen whole blood, isolated PBMCs, or DNA extracted from either sample type. Based on the germline V gene (reference sequence), the CDR1 and CDR2 sequences are MNHEY and SMNVEV. V is clipped by 1 base and J by 8 bases, and the sequence between their germline boundaries is 14 bases long. Its CDR3 holds 14 amino acids, cysteine through phenylalanine. Solely the CDR3 DNA is kept, with 42 bases framed from the first base. TCRbeta CDR3 regions were amplified from genomic DNA using the immunoSEQ Assay, a bias-controlled multiplex PCR. The paper's data handling went like this. The number of nucleated cells in each sample was estimated by amplification of reference gene primers within the assay. Sequence reads were collapsed and filtered to measure the absolute abundance of every unique TCRbeta CDR3 rearrangement. For each sample, productive Simpson clonality was calculated as the square root of Simpson's diversity index over productive rearrangements. The source is immuneACCESS, and TCRdb retained only in-frame sequences with V and J called. Part of the clones is not carried over; for the studies checked, unresolved V genes explain less than half of this, and the remainder is unexplained. V and J calls and clone size are given by that table; D and trimming were obtained from the DNA. This sample gives about 200,000 clones in total; just under 85% of them show up just once. 0.85% to 0.95% of the sample lies in the top ten.

The sample was peripheral blood. Recombination joined TRBV27 with TRBJ1-2; too little of a D gene remains to name it. The sequence derives from a man in his sixties with COVID-19, enrolled during active disease. The CDR3: CASSLWSGSGGYTF. The sequenced DNA is TGTGCCAGCAGTTTATGGTCCGGGAGCGGCGGCTACACCTTC.